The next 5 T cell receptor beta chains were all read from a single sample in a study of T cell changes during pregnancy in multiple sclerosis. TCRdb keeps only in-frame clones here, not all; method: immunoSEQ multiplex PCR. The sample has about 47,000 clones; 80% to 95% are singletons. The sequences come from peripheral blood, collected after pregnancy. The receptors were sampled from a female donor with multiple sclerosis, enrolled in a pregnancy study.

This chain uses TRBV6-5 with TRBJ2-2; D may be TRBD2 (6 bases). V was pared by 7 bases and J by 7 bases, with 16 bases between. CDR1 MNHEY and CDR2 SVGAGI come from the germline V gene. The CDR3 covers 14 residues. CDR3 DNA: TGTGCCAGCACCCGATATATCGGGGGCGGGGAGCTGTTTTTT. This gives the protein CASTRYIGGGELFF.

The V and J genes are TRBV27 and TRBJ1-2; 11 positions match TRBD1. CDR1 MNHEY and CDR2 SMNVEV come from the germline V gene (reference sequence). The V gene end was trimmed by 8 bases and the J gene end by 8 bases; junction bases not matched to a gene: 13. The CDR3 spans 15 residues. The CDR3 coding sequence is TGTGCCAGCCGGACAGGGGGCAGTCCAAATCCAGGCTACACCTTC. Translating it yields CASRTGGSPNPGYTF.

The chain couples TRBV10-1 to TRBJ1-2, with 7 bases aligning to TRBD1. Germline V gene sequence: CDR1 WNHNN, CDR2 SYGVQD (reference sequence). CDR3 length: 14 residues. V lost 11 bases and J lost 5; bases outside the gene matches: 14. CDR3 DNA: TGCGCCCTCCCACTTACAGGGGAACGGTATGGCTACACCTTC. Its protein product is CALPLTGERYGYTF.

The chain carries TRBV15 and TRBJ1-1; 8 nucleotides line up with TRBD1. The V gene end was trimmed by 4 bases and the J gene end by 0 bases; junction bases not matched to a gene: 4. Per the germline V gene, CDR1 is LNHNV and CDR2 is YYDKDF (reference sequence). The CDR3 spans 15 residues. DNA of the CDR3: TGTGCCACCAGCAAATCAGGGGGCTTGAACACTGAAGCTTTCTTT. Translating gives CATSKSGGLNTEAFF.

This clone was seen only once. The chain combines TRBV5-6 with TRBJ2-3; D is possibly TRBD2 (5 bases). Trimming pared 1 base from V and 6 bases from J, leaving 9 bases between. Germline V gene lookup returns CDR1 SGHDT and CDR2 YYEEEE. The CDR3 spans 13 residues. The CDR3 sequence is CASSLRTFDTQYF. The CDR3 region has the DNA TGTGCCAGCAGCTTGAGGACTTTTGATACGCAGTATTTT.